This is a list of T cell receptor beta chains from one sample in a study of identical twins. TCRdb independently ran MiXCR on the 5' RACE reads; one entry per CDR3 protein. Found here are about 1.7 million distinct CDR3 sequences, roughly a third of them singletons; the top ten hold about 0.27%. The sample taken for sequencing was cord blood. The receptors shown here come from a newborn girl in good health. Both conserved end residues are part of each CDR3. Each record gives: CDR3 protein, CDR3 DNA, J gene, clone size, D gene, V gene. A D gene is named only where the DNA matches it firmly. Size is omitted from some rows. Given values are once, few, many or a class for expanded clones.

CDR3aa: CASSLQEIYGYTF
CDR3nt: TGTGCCAGCAGCCTCCAGGAGATCTATGGCTACACCTTC
j_gene: TRBJ1-2
abundance: many
d_gene: .
v_gene: TRBV12-3/TRBV12-4

CDR3aa: CSAVLDSNQPQHF
CDR3nt: TGCAGTGCTGTGTTAGATAGCAATCAGCCCCAGCATTTT
j_gene: TRBJ1-5
abundance: .
d_gene: .
v_gene: TRBV20-1

CDR3aa: CASSSSPLIRQGAYEQYF
CDR3nt: TGCGCCAGCAGTTCCTCCCCCCTAATCCGACAGGGGGCCTACGAGCAGTACTTC
j_gene: TRBJ2-7
abundance: .
d_gene: TRBD1
v_gene: TRBV10-2

CDR3aa: CASSYGGRFATNEKLFF
CDR3nt: TGTGCCAGCAGTTACGGGGGCAGGTTTGCAACTAATGAAAAACTGTTTTTT
j_gene: TRBJ1-4
abundance: few
d_gene: .
v_gene: TRBV6-5

CDR3aa: CSARDRGGAAQPQHF
CDR3nt: TGCAGTGCTAGAGATCGAGGGGGCGCGGCTCAGCCCCAGCATTTT
j_gene: TRBJ1-5
abundance: .
d_gene: TRBD1
v_gene: TRBV20-1

CDR3aa: CASSPGEVGKNIQYF
CDR3nt: TGTGCCAGCAGCCCTGGGGAGGTAGGCAAAAACATTCAGTACTTC
j_gene: TRBJ2-4
abundance: .
d_gene: .
v_gene: TRBV4-2

CDR3aa: CASSDEGREQYF
CDR3nt: TGCGCCAGCAGTGATGAGGGGCGAGAGCAGTACTTC
j_gene: TRBJ2-7
abundance: .
d_gene: .
v_gene: TRBV10-1

CDR3aa: CASSHGTEDYGYTF
CDR3nt: TGTGCCAGCAGCCACGGGACAGAGGACTATGGCTACACCTTC
j_gene: TRBJ1-2
abundance: few
d_gene: TRBD1
v_gene: TRBV3-1

CDR3aa: CASSQARAGKGPYNEQFF
CDR3nt: TGTGCCAGCAGCCAGGCTCGAGCAGGGAAGGGGCCCTACAATGAGCAGTTCTTC
j_gene: TRBJ2-1
abundance: .
d_gene: .
v_gene: TRBV14

CDR3aa: CASSENLDSFYGYTF
CDR3nt: TGTGCCAGCAGTGAAAATTTGGACAGTTTTTATGGCTACACCTTC
j_gene: TRBJ1-2
abundance: .
d_gene: .
v_gene: TRBV6-1

CDR3aa: CASSQDRQAGVETQYF
CDR3nt: TGTGCCAGCAGCCAAGATAGGCAAGCGGGAGTTGAGACCCAGTACTTC
j_gene: TRBJ2-5
abundance: .
d_gene: TRBD2
v_gene: TRBV4-2

CDR3aa: CSARGAGHSYEQYF
CDR3nt: TGCAGTGCTAGAGGCGCGGGACACTCCTACGAGCAGTACTTC
j_gene: TRBJ2-7
abundance: few
d_gene: .
v_gene: TRBV20-1

CDR3aa: CASSYTPGTVSYEQYF
CDR3nt: TGCGCCAGCAGCTACACACCCGGGACTGTCTCCTACGAGCAGTACTTC
j_gene: TRBJ2-7
abundance: .
d_gene: .
v_gene: TRBV5-1